The clone carrying this T cell receptor (beta chain) was seen many times. The data originate from a study of T cells in Graves' hyperthyroidism and ophthalmopathy. Subjects aged 18 to 65 presented with newly diagnosed hyperthyroidism of less than 2 months' duration. It was at first hyperthyroidism diagnosis, before any ophthalmopathy symptoms, that the blood sample was taken. This CDR3 is built from 17 residues. V lost 0 bases to trimming and J lost 2 bases, with 16 bases between them. Per the germline V gene, CDR1 is SGHVS and CDR2 is FQNEAQ. TCR beta CDR3 regions were amplified from RNA transcripts. The TCR CDR3 was amplified in a first-round RT-PCR using the HTBI primer set. MiXCR was run by TCRdb on the multiplex PCR reads, yielding one entry per CDR3 protein. The table lists 270,000 or so distinct CDR3 sequences, less than 30% of them singletons.

This TCR came from a man in his forties with Graves' hyperthyroidism that later progressed to Graves' ophthalmopathy. Specimen: blood. The V call is TRBV7-8, the J call TRBJ1-1; D is uncertain. CDR3 in DNA: TGTGCCAGCAGCTTAGCACCCCCGCCTTGGAGAAACACTGAAGCTTTCTTT. Translating it yields CASSLAPPPWRNTEAFF.